This entry is about one TCR beta chain. The V end was cut by 8 bases, the J end by 0 bases, with 8 bases between. CDR3 size: 12 residues. Germline CDR1 is SNHLY and CDR2 is FYNNEI. An input of 0.5 to 1 ug of RNA was subjected to reverse transcription using random hexamers. MiXCR, run by TCRdb on the immunoSEQ multiplex PCR reads, gives a single entry per CDR3 protein. The table has roughly 190,000 distinct CDR3 sequences, less than 95% seen once; the top ten hold approximately 0.1%. The record originates from a study of CD8 T cells in Susac syndrome. The sequencing input was CD4+ T cells from PBMCs. The sequence came from a human donor in good health. The chain recombines TRBV2 with TRBJ2-7; D is undetermined. The CDR3 nucleotides read TGTGCCAGCGCCCCGCGCTCCTACGAGCAGTACTTC. Protein sequence: CASAPRSYEQYF.